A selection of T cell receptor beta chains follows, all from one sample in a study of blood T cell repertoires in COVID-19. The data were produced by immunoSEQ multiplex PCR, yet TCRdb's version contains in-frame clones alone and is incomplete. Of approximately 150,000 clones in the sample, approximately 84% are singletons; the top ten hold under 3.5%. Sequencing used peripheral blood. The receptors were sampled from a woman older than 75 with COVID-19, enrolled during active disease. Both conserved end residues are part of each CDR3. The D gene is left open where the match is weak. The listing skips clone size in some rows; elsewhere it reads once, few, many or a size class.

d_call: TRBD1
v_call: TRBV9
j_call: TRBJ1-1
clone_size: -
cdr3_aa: CASSEGTGMNTEAFF
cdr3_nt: TGTGCCAGCAGCGAGGGGACAGGGATGAACACTGAAGCTTTCTTT

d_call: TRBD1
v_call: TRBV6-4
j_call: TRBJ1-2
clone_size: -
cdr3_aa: CASSSTGGNYGYTF
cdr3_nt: TGTGCCAGCAGTAGTACAGGGGGGAACTATGGCTACACCTTC

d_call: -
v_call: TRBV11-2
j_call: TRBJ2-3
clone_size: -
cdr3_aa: CASSYPGTAGGTQYF
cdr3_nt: TGTGCCAGCAGCTACCCCGGGACTGCAGGGGGTACGCAGTATTTT

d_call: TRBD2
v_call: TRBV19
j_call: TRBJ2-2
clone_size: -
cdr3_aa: CASRGLAGTGELFF
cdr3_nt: TGTGCCAGTAGGGGACTAGCCGGCACCGGGGAGCTGTTTTTT

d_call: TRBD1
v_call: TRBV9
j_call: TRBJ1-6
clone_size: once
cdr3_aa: CASSVARRTGVNSPLHF
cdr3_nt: TGTGCCAGCAGCGTAGCTCGTAGGACAGGGGTTAATTCACCCCTCCACTTT

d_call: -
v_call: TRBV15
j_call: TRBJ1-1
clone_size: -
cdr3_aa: CATSSPFFEAFF
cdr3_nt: TGTGCCACCAGCAGTCCGTTCTTTGAAGCTTTCTTT

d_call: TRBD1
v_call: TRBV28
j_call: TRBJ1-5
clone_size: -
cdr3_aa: CASSPQGGMGNQPQHF
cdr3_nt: TGTGCCAGCAGCCCCCAGGGGGGTATGGGCAATCAGCCCCAGCATTTT

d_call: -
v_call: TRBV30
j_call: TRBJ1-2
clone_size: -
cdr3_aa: CAWSQNRGAGPRYGYTF
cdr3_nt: TGTGCCTGGAGTCAAAACCGGGGAGCAGGCCCTAGGTATGGCTACACCTTC

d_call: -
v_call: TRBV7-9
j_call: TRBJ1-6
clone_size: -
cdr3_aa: CASSLKARGGNNSPLHF
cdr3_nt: TGTGCCAGCAGCTTAAAGGCGCGGGGGGGTAACAATTCACCCCTCCACTTT

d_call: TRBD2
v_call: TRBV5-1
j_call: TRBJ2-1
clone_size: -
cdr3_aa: CASSLLPSGDYNEQFF
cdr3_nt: TGCGCCAGCAGCTTGTTGCCTAGCGGGGACTACAATGAGCAGTTCTTC

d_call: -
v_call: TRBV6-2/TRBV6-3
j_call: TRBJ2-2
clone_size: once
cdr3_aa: CASSYSGTNTGELFF
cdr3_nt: TGTGCCAGCAGTTACTCGGGCACCAACACCGGGGAGCTGTTTTTT

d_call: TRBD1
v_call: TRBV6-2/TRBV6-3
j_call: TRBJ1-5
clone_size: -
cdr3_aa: CASSYSRGRPNQPQHF
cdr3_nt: TGTGCCAGCAGTTACTCGAGGGGGCGTCCGAATCAGCCCCAGCATTTT

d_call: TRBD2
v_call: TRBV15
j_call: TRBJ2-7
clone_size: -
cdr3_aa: CATSRSLAGGPSYEQYF
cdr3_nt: TGTGCCACCAGCAGAAGTCTAGCGGGAGGGCCCTCTTACGAGCAGTACTTC

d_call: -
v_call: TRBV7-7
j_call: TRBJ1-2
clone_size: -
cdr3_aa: CASSPRGYTF
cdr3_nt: TGTGCTAGCTCCCCCCGGGGCTACACCTTC

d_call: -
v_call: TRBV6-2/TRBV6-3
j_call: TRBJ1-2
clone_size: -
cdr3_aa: CASSTPWGGYGYTF
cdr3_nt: TGTGCCAGCAGTACCCCCTGGGGAGGCTATGGCTACACCTTC

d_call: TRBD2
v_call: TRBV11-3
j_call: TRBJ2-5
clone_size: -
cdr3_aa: CASSTLAGGLETQYF
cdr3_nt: TGTGCCAGCAGCACCCTAGCGGGGGGACTAGAGACCCAGTACTTC

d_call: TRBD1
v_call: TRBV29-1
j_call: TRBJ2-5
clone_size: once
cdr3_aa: CSANRGGETQYF
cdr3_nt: TGCAGCGCCAACAGGGGTGGAGAGACCCAGTACTTC

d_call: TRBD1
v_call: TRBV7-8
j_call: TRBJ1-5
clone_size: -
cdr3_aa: CASSSTPRQGQIQPQHF
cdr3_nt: TGTGCCAGCAGCTCAACTCCTCGACAGGGGCAGATTCAGCCCCAGCATTTT

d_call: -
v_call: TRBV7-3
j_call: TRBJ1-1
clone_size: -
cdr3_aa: CASSLTGGLVDTEAFF
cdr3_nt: TGTGCCAGCAGCTTGACCGGGGGTCTGGTGGACACTGAAGCTTTCTTT

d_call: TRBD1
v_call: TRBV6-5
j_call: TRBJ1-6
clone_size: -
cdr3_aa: CASTSGTGVSPLHF
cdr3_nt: TGTGCCAGCACTTCCGGGACAGGGGTATCACCCCTCCACTTT

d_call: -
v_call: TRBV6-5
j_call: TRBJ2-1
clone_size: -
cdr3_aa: CASTPMDTGGNEQFF
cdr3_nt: TGTGCCAGCACCCCTATGGACACCGGGGGCAATGAGCAGTTCTTC

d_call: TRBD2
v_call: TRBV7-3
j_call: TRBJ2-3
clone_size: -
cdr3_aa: CASSLGLVAGGTDTQYF
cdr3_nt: TGTGCCAGCAGCTTGGGGTTGGTAGCGGGAGGGACAGATACGCAGTATTTT

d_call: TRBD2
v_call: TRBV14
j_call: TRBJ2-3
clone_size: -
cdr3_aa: CASRATSGLTDTQYF
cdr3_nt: TGTGCCAGCAGGGCGACTAGCGGCCTCACAGATACGCAGTATTTT

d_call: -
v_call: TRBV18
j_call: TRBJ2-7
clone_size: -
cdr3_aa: CASSPTRGYEQYF
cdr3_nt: TGTGCCAGCTCACCTACACGGGGCTACGAGCAGTACTTC

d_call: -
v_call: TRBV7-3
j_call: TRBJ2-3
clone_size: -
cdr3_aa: CASSTGRPSTTQYF
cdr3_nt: TGTGCCAGCAGCACTGGGAGGCCGTCCACGACGCAGTATTTT

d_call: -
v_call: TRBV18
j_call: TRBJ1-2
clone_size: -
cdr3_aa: CASFASGLHYGYTF
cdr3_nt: TGTGCCAGCTTTGCGTCAGGGCTACACTATGGCTACACCTTC

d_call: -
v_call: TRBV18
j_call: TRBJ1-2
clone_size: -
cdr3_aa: CASSPLYRTVRTSNYGYTF
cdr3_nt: TGTGCCAGCTCACCACTTTATCGGACTGTCCGGACGTCTAACTATGGCTACACCTTC